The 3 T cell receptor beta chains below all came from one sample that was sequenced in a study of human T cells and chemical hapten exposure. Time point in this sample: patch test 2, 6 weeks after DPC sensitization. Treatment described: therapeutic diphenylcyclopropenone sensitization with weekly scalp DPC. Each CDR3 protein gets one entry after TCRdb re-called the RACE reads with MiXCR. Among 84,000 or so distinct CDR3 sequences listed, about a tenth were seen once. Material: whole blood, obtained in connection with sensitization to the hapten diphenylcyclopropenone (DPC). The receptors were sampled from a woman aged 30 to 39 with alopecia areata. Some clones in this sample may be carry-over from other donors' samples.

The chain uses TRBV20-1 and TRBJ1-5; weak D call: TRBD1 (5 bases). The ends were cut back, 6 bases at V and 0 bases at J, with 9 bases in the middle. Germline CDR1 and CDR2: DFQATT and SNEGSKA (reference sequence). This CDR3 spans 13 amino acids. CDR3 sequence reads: CSAQDDSNQPQHF. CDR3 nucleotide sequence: TGCAGTGCACAGGACGATAGCAATCAGCCCCAGCATTTT.

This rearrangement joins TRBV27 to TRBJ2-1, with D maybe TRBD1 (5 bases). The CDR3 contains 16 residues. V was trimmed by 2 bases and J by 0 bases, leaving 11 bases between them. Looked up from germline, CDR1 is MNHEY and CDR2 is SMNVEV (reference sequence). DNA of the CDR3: TGTGCCAGCAGTTTAAGACAGACCCTCTCCTACAATGAGCAGTTCTTC. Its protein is CASSLRQTLSYNEQFF.

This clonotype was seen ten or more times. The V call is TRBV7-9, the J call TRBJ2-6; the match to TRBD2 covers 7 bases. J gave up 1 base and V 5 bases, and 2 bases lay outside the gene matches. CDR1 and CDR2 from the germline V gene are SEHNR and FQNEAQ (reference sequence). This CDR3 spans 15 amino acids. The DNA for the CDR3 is TGTGCCAGCAGCCCAGCGGGATCTGGGGCCAACGTCCTGACTTTC. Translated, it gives CASSPAGSGANVLTF.